The T cell receptor beta chain described here comes from a study of blood T cell repertoires in COVID-19. Study background: Acute and convalescent COVID-19 samples came from the United States, Italy and Spain. PBMCs, B-cell-depleted T cells, or T cells provided the cDNA or gDNA that made up the material.

Germline CDR1 is SGHTA and CDR2 is FQGTGA. The CDR3 is 15 amino acids. V lost 4 bases to trimming and J lost 9 bases; unmatched junction nucleotides: 8. Per the study methods: Estimation of nucleated cell counts was performed using reference gene primer amplification. The assay was immunoSEQ multiplex PCR, and TCRdb's table has in-frame clones only and misses some. Clone size and the V and J calls come from that table; the DNA yielded D and trimming. The sample has some 100,000 clones; 88% are singletons. Sequencing input: peripheral blood. The J gene is TRBJ2-1, the V gene TRBV7-3; 11 bases fit TRBD2. The source of this sequence is a woman of 80 years or more with active COVID-19. The CDR3 reads CASSWLAGGEGEQFF. For the CDR3, the DNA is TGTGCCAGCAGCTGGCTAGCGGGAGGTGAGGGTGAGCAGTTCTTC.